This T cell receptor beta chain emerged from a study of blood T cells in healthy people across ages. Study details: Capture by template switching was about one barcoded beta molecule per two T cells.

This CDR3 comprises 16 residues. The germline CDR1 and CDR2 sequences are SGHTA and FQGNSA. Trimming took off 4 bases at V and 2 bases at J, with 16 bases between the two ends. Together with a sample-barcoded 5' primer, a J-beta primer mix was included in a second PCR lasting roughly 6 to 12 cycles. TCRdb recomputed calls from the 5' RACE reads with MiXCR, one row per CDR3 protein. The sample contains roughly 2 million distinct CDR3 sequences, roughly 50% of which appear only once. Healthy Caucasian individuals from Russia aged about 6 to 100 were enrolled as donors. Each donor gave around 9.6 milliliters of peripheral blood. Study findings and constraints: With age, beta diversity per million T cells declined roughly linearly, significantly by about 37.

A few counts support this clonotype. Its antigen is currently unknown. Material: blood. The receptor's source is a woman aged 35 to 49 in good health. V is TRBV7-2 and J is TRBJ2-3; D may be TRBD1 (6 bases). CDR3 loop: CASSSPRDTFTDTQYF. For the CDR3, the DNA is TGTGCCAGCAGCTCCCCACGGGACACCTTCACAGATACGCAGTATTTT.